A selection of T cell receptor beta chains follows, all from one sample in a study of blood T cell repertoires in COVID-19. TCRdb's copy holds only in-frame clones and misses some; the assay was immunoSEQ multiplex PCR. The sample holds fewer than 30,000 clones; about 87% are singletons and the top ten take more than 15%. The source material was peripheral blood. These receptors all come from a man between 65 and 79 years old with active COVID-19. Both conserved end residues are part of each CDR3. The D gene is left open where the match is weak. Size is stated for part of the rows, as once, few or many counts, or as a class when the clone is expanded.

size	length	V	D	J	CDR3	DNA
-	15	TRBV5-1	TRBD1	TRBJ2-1	CASSLPGQGYNEQFF	TGCGCCAGCAGCTTGCCGGGACAGGGCTACAATGAGCAGTTCTTC
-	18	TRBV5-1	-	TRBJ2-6	CASSRTAGSISGANVLTF	TGCGCCAGCAGTCGTACGGCGGGTTCAATCTCTGGGGCCAACGTCCTGACTTTC
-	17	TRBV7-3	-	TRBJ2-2	CASSPTAGIANTGELFF	TGTGCCAGCAGCCCCACCGCGGGGATCGCGAACACCGGGGAGCTGTTTTTT
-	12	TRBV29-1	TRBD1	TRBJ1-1	CSVGQGSTEAFF	TGCAGCGTTGGACAGGGGTCCACTGAAGCTTTCTTT
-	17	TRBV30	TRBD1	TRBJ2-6	CAWRLTGGISGANVLTF	TGTGCCTGGAGGCTCACAGGGGGTATTTCTGGGGCCAACGTCCTGACTTTC
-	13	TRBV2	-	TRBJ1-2	CASSEGLLYGYTF	TGTGCCAGCAGTGAAGGTCTCCTCTATGGCTACACCTTC
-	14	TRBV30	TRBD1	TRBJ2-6	CAWSRQGGANVLTF	TGTGCCTGGAGTCGACAGGGTGGGGCCAACGTCCTGACTTTC
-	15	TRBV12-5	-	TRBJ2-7	CASAFMGALVSEQYF	TGTGCTAGTGCTTTCATGGGGGCGCTGGTCAGCGAGCAGTACTTC
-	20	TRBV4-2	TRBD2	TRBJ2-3	CASSQESLAGGKASTDTQYF	TGTGCCAGCAGCCAAGAGTCCCTAGCGGGGGGGAAAGCTAGCACAGATACGCAGTATTTT
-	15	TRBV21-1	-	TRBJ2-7	CASSTYRDRSYEQYF	TGTGCCAGCAGCACATACCGGGACAGATCCTACGAGCAGTACTTC
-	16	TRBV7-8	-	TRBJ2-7	CASSLSGGGSLYEQYF	TGTGCCAGCAGCTTATCCGGTGGGGGGAGCCTCTACGAGCAGTACTTC
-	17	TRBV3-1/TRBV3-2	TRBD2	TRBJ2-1	CASSRLRGSGGTNEQFF	TGTGCCAGCAGCCGCTTACGAGGTAGCGGGGGGACCAATGAGCAGTTCTTC
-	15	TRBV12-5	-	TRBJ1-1	CASGLVAARNTEAFF	TGTGCTAGTGGTTTGGTTGCGGCAAGAAACACTGAAGCTTTCTTT
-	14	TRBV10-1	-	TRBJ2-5	CASSESGRRETQYF	TGCGCCAGCAGTGAGTCGGGGAGGCGAGAGACCCAGTACTTC
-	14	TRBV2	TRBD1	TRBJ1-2	CASTLQGGNYGYTF	TGTGCCAGCACCCTACAGGGGGGAAACTATGGCTACACCTTC
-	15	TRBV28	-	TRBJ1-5	CASSALQGSNQPQHF	TGTGCCAGCAGTGCCCTTCAGGGGAGCAATCAGCCCCAGCATTTT
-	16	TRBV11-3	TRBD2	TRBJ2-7	CASSLSTGRGAGEQYF	TGTGCCAGCAGCTTATCTACGGGGCGGGGGGCTGGCGAGCAGTACTTC
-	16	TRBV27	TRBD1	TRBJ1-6	CASSTRDRGLRSPLHF	TGTGCCAGCAGTACTAGGGACAGGGGGCTACGATCACCCCTCCACTTT
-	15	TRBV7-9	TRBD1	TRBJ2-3	CASQQGADITDTQYF	TGTGCCAGCCAGCAGGGGGCCGATATCACAGATACGCAGTATTTT
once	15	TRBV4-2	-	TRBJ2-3	CASSQGWRSTDTQYF	TGTGCCAGCAGCCAAGGTTGGAGGAGCACAGATACGCAGTATTTT
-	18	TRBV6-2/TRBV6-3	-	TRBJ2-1	CASSYARGPTLSYNEQFF	TGTGCCAGCAGTTACGCGCGGGGGCCAACGCTCTCCTACAATGAGCAGTTCTTC
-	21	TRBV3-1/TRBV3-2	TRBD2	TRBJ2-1	CASSRGSGQTGTVGPYNEQFF	TGTGCCAGCAGCCGGGGTAGCGGGCAAACGGGGACTGTGGGGCCATACAATGAGCAGTTCTTC
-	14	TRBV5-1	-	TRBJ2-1	CASSLLSSRDEQFF	TGCGCCAGCAGCTTGCTGTCTTCCCGGGATGAGCAGTTCTTC
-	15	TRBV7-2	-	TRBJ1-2	CASSPGLGGNYGYTF	TGTGCCAGCAGCCCCGGGCTGGGAGGCAACTATGGCTACACCTTC
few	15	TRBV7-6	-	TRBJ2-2	CASRRLASNTGELFF	TGTGCCAGCAGACGCCTAGCGTCGAACACCGGGGAGCTGTTTTTT
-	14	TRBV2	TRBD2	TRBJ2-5	CASNGLAGKETQYF	TGTGCCAGCAACGGACTAGCGGGGAAAGAGACCCAGTACTTC
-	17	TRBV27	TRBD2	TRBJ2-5	CASSLLSTSGVLETQYF	TGTGCCAGCAGTCTCCTCTCGACTAGCGGGGTGTTGGAGACCCAGTACTTC
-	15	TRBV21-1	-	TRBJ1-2	CATDATQGANYGYTF	TGTGCCACCGACGCGACCCAGGGGGCGAACTATGGCTACACCTTC
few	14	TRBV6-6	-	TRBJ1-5	CASQVGQTNQPQHF	TGTGCCAGCCAGGTAGGACAGACCAATCAGCCCCAGCATTTT
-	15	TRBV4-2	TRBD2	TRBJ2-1	CASSQEGGINNEQFF	TGTGCCAGCAGCCAAGAGGGAGGGATAAACAATGAGCAGTTCTTC
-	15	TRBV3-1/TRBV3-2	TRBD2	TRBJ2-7	CASSPAGVKTYEQYF	TGTGCCAGCAGCCCAGCGGGGGTGAAGACCTACGAGCAGTACTTC
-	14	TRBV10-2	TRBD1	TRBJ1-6	CASRGGQGNSPLHF	TGCGCCAGCAGGGGGGGACAGGGTAATTCACCCCTCCACTTT
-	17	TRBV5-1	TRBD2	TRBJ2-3	CASSPKVAGTSTDTQYF	TGCGCCAGCAGCCCCAAGGTAGCGGGGACTAGCACAGATACGCAGTATTTT
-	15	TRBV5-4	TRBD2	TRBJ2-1	CASSQTSGAHNEQFF	TGTGCCAGCAGCCAAACTAGCGGGGCCCACAATGAGCAGTTCTTC
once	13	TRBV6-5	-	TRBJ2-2	CASSYEGTGELFF	TGTGCCAGCAGTTACGAGGGAACCGGGGAGCTGTTTTTT
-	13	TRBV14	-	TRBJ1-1	CASSLIWNTEAFF	TGTGCCAGCAGCCTTATATGGAACACTGAAGCTTTCTTT
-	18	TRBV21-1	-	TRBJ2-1	CASSNLDALDRGLNEQFF	TGTGCCAGCAGCAACCTGGACGCACTGGACAGGGGATTAAATGAGCAGTTCTTC
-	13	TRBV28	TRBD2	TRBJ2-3	CASNLAATDTQYF	TGTGCCAGCAATCTAGCGGCGACAGATACGCAGTATTTT
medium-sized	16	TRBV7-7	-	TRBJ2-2	CASSPTQGVDTGELFF	TGTGCCAGCAGCCCCACACAGGGTGTCGACACCGGGGAGCTGTTTTTT